These 18 T cell receptor beta chains share one sample of origin, sequenced in a study of Ad26.COV2.S vaccination and SARS-CoV-2 variants. The data were produced by immunoSEQ multiplex PCR, yet TCRdb's version contains in-frame clones alone and is incomplete. The sample comprises hundreds of thousands of clones, around 92% of which are singletons, and about 1.5% rests with the top ten. The sample's treatment: 15 to 20 received Ad26.COV2.S at low or high dose, single or two shots; roughly five received placebo; per-sample allocation not given. On day 63 after the first injection, vaccine and placebo recipients gave samples. Material: peripheral blood, obtained in a trial of Ad26.COV2.S vaccine versus placebo. The source is a person aged 18 to 65 who received the Ad26.COV2.S COVID-19 vaccine or a placebo.

This clone showed up just once. The chain recombines TRBV7-8 with TRBJ1-6; D call uncertain. Germline loops: CDR1 SGHVS, CDR2 FQNEAQ. CDR3 length: 18 amino acids. Between the trimmed V and J ends, which lost 2 bases and 3 bases, there was a span of 17 bases. CDR3 sequence reads: CASSLTTRPGNYNSPLHF. CDR3 coding DNA: TGTGCCAGCAGCTTAACCACACGACCCGGGAACTATAATTCACCCCTCCACTTT. The full variable domain, rest sourced from reference TRBV7-8 and TRBJ1-6, is GAGVSQSPRYKVAKRGQDVALRCDPISGHVSLFWYQQALGQGPEFLTYFQNEAQLDKSGLPSDRFFAERPEGSVSTLKIQRTQQEDSAVYLCASSLTTRPGNYNSPLHFGNGTRLTVT.

The chain is built from TRBV3-1 (or the pseudogene TRBV3-2) and TRBJ1-1; no reliable D call. The CDR3 is 15 amino acids. V lost 0 bases and J 0 bases, leaving 8 bases between the germline ends. Germline assignment: CDR1 LGHDT and CDR2 YNNKEL (reference sequence). The CDR3 here is CASSQEGTVNTEAFF. Written as DNA, the CDR3 is TGTGCCAGCAGCCAAGAGGGCACCGTGAACACTGAAGCTTTCTTT.

V is TRBV7-9 and J is TRBJ2-7, with TRBD1 matching over 7 bases. The J segment lost 2 bases and the V segment lost 3 bases, leaving 7 bases of the junction unmatched. The CDR3 covers 15 residues. Germline V CDR1 and CDR2: SEHNR, FQNEAQ (reference sequence). CDR3 DNA sequence: TGTGCCAGCAGCTTGCTAGGACAGGCGACCTACGAGCAGTACTTC. Encoded protein: CASSLLGQATYEQYF.

This chain joins TRBV7-9 and TRBJ2-5, with a tentative D call TRBD2 (7 bases). The V end was cut by 2 bases, the J end by 4 bases, with 11 bases between. The CDR3 has 14 residues. Germline CDR1 is SEHNR and CDR2 is FQNEAQ (reference sequence). In nucleotides, the CDR3 is TGTGCCAGCAGCTTAACAGGGAGGGCAGAGACCCAGTACTTC. It translates to CASSLTGRAETQYF. Full variable domain (outside the CDR3, taken from reference TRBV7-9 and TRBJ2-5): DTGVSQNPRHKITKRGQNVTFRCDPISEHNRLYWYRQTLGQGPEFLTYFQNEAQLEKSRLLSDRFSAERPKGSFSTLEIQRTEQGDSAMYLCASSLTGRAETQYFGPGTRLLVL.

This rearrangement joins TRBV19 to TRBJ2-2; no definite D call. The CDR3 loop spans 15 amino acids. Trimming stripped 7 bases from V and 0 bases from J, with 12 bases between. The germline CDR1 and CDR2 sequences are LNHDA and SQIVND (reference sequence). The CDR3, as DNA: TGTGCCAGTAACCGACTGGCGGCGAACACCGGGGAGCTGTTTTTT. Its protein product is CASNRLAANTGELFF.

As concerns this clone: The sample contains more than one DNA sequence encoding this CDR3. V and J are TRBV18 and TRBJ2-3; D perhaps matches TRBD2 (5 bases). CDR1 and CDR2 from the germline V gene are KGHSH and LQKENI. The CDR3 contains 14 residues. V shed 0 bases and J shed 3 bases, with 7 bases lying between them. CDR3 region: CASSPPRGTDTQYF. In DNA, the CDR3 is TGTGCCAGCTCACCACCACGAGGGACAGATACGCAGTATTTT.

The chain has TRBV18 and TRBJ2-7; D ambiguous. V lost 2 bases to trimming and J lost 3 bases, with 5 bases between them. Germline assignment: CDR1 KGHSH and CDR2 LQKENI. The CDR3 has 12 amino acids. The CDR3 nucleotides are TGTGCCAGCTCACCAGTTCACTACGAGCAGTACTTC. Protein product: CASSPVHYEQYF.

CDR3 residues: CASSQGQDNYGYTF. Here the CDR3 DNA reads TGTGCCAGCAGTCAGGGACAGGATAACTATGGCTACACCTTC. This chain links TRBV6-5 with TRBJ1-2; 8 nucleotides line up with TRBD1. Trimming removed 5 bases from V and 1 base from J; junction bases left unmatched: 3. CDR1 MNHEY and CDR2 SVGAGI come from the germline V gene. CDR3 length: 14 amino acids.

V gene TRBV19 combines with J gene TRBJ1-5, with unresolved D. CDR1 is LNHDA, CDR2 SQIVND, per germline (reference sequence). Trimming removed 5 bases at V and 4 bases at J, with 12 bases between. This CDR3 has 14 residues. CDR3 DNA sequence: TGTGCCAGTAGTCAATTGGCGGTGAATCAGCCCCAGCATTTT. Translating gives CASSQLAVNQPQHF.

The chain combines TRBV27 with TRBJ1-5; D gene uncertain. V was shortened by 3 bases and J by 2 bases, with 8 bases between the two germline ends. The V gene's germline CDR1 is MNHEY and CDR2 SMNVEV (reference sequence). The CDR3 contains 14 residues. This chain's CDR3 is CASSLGIGNQPQHF. The DNA for the CDR3 is TGTGCCAGCAGTTTGGGGATCGGCAATCAGCCCCAGCATTTT.

This clone is a singleton in its sample. The chain links TRBV18 to TRBJ1-4, with TRBD1 matching over 7 bases. The trim removed 3 bases at V and 2 bases at J, leaving 6 bases unmatched. In germline, CDR1 is KGHSH, CDR2 LQKENI. CDR3 length equals 16 residues. CDR3 amino acids: CASSPFDRATNEKLFF. The CDR3 DNA sequence: TGTGCCAGCTCACCCTTCGACAGGGCTACTAATGAAAAACTGTTTTTT.

The chain joins TRBV27 to TRBJ2-7; D is unclear. V lost 0 bases, J lost 6 bases, and 12 bases lay in between. This CDR3 has 14 residues. CDR1 is MNHEY, CDR2 SMNVEV, per germline (reference sequence). The CDR3 here is CASSLSGFGLEQYF. CDR3 sequence (DNA): TGTGCCAGCAGTTTATCAGGTTTTGGGCTCGAGCAGTACTTC.

As regards this clone: The junction and the germline gene differ at one end; a read error may be behind it. V gene TRBV3-1 (or the pseudogene TRBV3-2) combines with J gene TRBJ2-2, with 8 nucleotides matching TRBD1. This CDR3 region has 15 residues. Germline CDR1 LGHDT, CDR2 YNNKEL (reference sequence). CDR3 sequence (DNA): TGTGCCAGCAGCCTCAGGACAGGGAACTCCGGGGAGCTGTTTTTT. As protein: CASSLRTGNSGELFF.

V gene TRBV12-3 or TRBV12-4 combines with J gene TRBJ2-7, with D unclear. This CDR3 has 11 amino acids. The germline V and J ends were trimmed by 3 bases and 7 bases, with 7 bases remaining between them. The CDR3 DNA reads TGTGCCAGCAGTTTTTCTGGTGAGCAGTACTTC. Protein: CASSFSGEQYF.

This chain links TRBV5-8 with TRBJ2-6; D might be TRBD2 (6 bases). V lost 5 bases and J 0 bases, leaving 9 bases between the germline ends. Germline lookup yields CDR1 SGHTS and CDR2 YDEGEE. The CDR3 totals 15 residues. The CDR3 DNA follows: TGTGCCAGCAGTACGGGAGCCTCTGGGGCCAACGTCCTGACTTTC. Its translation: CASSTGASGANVLTF.

The V and J genes are TRBV12-3 or TRBV12-4 and TRBJ2-3, with TRBD2 identical over 8 bases. This CDR3 is built from 13 residues. V shed 7 bases, J shed 6 bases, and the junction held 6 bases outside the gene matches. The CDR3 coding sequence is TGTGCCAGCAAGGGCGGGACTAGTGATACGCAGTATTTT. This gives the protein CASKGGTSDTQYF.

V and J are TRBV18 and TRBJ2-5, with a tentative D call TRBD1 (6 bases). Germline assignment: CDR1 KGHSH and CDR2 LQKENI. This CDR3 comprises 13 residues. Deletions cut 5 bases from V and 7 bases from J, with 14 bases between. In nucleotides, the CDR3 is TGTGCCAGCTCAGGGGACACAAGTGGGACCCAGTACTTC. Protein: CASSGDTSGTQYF.

This chain links TRBV18 with TRBJ1-5; D perhaps matches TRBD1 (5 bases). V was trimmed by 3 bases and J by 8 bases, leaving 20 bases between them. This CDR3 region has 16 residues. Germline loops: CDR1 KGHSH, CDR2 LQKENI. The CDR3 loop reads CASSPQGPTPEEPQHF. CDR3 in DNA: TGTGCCAGCTCACCCCAGGGACCTACTCCGGAGGAGCCCCAGCATTTT.